The present entry profiles one T cell receptor (beta chain) with its context. The sample comes from a study of control samples from healthy donors and cancer patients. The V and J ends lost 2 bases and 4 bases respectively, with 18 bases between them. Germline V gene sequence: CDR1 MGHRA, CDR2 YSYEKL. The CDR3 extends over 17 amino acids. The assay was immunoSEQ multiplex PCR, and TCRdb's table has in-frame clones only and misses some. The sample consists of 200,000 or so clones, about 89% of them appearing once. The receptor was derived from a man in his thirties or forties in good health. The sequenced sample consisted of blood. The rearrangement links TRBV4-1 to TRBJ2-1; D uncertain. CDR3 sequence reads: CASSQTSTGYPYNEQFF. CDR3 DNA: TGCGCCAGCAGCCAAACATCGACTGGTTACCCTTACAATGAGCAGTTCTTC.